These T cell receptor beta chains were read from a single sample in a study of T cell responses to AZD1222 COVID-19 vaccine. Assay: immunoSEQ multiplex PCR; the TCRdb copy retains only in-frame clones and omits some. Of approximately 74,000 clones in the sample, over 65% are singletons; the top ten hold roughly 25%. Sequences were derived from peripheral blood, sampled 28 days after the second AZD1222 dose. The receptors were sampled from an adult who received the AZD1222 COVID-19 vaccine. Both conserved end residues are part of each CDR3. Fields, in order: D gene, V gene, J gene, CDR3 protein, CDR3 DNA. A D gene is named only where the DNA matches it firmly.

>.|TRBV12-3/TRBV12-4|TRBJ1-4
CASRRGRWEKLFF
TGTGCCAGCAGAAGGGGGAGGTGGGAAAAACTGTTTTTT
>TRBD1|TRBV28|TRBJ1-1
CASSSPGQGAGTEAFF
TGTGCCAGCAGTTCGCCCGGACAGGGGGCAGGCACTGAAGCTTTCTTT
>.|TRBV7-9|TRBJ1-1
CASSWTANTEAFF
TGTGCCAGCAGTTGGACAGCAAACACTGAAGCTTTCTTT
>.|TRBV7-9|TRBJ1-3
CASSVRQVVLDTIYF
TGTGCCAGCAGCGTTCGACAGGTTGTTCTGGACACCATATATTTT
>.|TRBV12-3/TRBV12-4|TRBJ1-2
CASSRQDYGYTF
TGTGCCAGCAGTCGACAAGACTATGGCTACACCTTC
>.|TRBV7-2|TRBJ2-7
CASSPDPAYEQYF
TGTGCCAGCAGCCCTGACCCGGCCTACGAGCAGTACTTC
>.|TRBV9|TRBJ1-5
CASSVGGGYSNQPQHF
TGTGCCAGCAGCGTAGGTGGGGGTTATAGCAATCAGCCCCAGCATTTT
>.|TRBV29-1|TRBJ1-1
CSVRRTVNTEAFF
TGCAGCGTTCGACGTACAGTGAACACTGAAGCTTTCTTT
>.|TRBV19|TRBJ2-1
CASTRGAYNEQFF
TGTGCCAGTACCAGGGGAGCGTACAATGAGCAGTTCTTC
>.|TRBV19|TRBJ1-2
CASSNPGPTNYGYTF
TGTGCCAGTAGTAACCCCGGGCCAACAAACTATGGCTACACCTTC